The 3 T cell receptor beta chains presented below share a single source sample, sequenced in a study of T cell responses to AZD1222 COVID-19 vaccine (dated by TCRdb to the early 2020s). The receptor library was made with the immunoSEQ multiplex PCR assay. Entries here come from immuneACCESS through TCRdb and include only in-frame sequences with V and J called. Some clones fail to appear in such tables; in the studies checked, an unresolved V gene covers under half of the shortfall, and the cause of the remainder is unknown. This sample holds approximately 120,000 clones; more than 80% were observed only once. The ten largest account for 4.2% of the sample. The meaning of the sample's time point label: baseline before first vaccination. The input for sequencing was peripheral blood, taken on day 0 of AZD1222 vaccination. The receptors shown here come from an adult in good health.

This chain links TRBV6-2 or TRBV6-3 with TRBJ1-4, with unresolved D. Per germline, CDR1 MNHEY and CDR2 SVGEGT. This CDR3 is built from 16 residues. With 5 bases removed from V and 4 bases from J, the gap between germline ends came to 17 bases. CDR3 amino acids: CASSTPPWADNEKLFF. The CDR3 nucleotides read TGTGCCAGCAGTACCCCGCCGTGGGCTGATAATGAAAAACTGTTTTTT.

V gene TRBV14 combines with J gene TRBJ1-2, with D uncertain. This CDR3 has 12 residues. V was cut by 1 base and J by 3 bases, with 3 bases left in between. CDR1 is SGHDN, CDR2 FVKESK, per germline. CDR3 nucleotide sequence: TGTGCCAGCAGCCAAGGGGACTATGGCTACACCTTC. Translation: CASSQGDYGYTF.

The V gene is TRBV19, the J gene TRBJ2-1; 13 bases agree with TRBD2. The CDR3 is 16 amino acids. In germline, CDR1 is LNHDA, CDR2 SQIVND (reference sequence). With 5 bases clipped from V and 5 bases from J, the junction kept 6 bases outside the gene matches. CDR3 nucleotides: TGTGCCAGTAGTGGCTGGACTAGCGGGAGTAACAATGAGCAGTTCTTC. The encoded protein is CASSGWTSGSNNEQFF. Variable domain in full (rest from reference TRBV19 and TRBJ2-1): DGGITQSPKYLFRKEGQNVTLSCEQNLNHDAMYWYRQDPGQGLRLIYYSQIVNDFQKGDIAEGYSVSREKKESFPLTVTSAQKNPTAFYLCASSGWTSGSNNEQFFGPGTRLTVL.